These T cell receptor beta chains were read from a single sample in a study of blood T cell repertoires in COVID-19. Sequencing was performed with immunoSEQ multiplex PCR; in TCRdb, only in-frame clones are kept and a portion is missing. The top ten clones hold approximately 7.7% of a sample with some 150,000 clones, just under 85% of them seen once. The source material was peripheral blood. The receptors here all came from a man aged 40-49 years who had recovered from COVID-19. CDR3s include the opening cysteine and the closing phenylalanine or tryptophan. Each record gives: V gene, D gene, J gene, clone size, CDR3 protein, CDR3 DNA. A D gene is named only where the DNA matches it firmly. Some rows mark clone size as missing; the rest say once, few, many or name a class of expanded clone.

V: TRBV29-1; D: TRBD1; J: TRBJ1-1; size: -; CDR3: CSVPRQGDMNTEAFF; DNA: TGCAGCGTCCCAAGACAGGGGGATATGAACACTGAAGCTTTCTTT
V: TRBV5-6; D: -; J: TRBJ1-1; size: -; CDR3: CASSLNTEAFF; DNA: TGTGCCAGCAGCCTCAACACTGAAGCTTTCTTT
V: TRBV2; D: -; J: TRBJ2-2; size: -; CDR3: CASSVGIPGELFF; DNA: TGTGCCAGCAGTGTTGGGATACCGGGAGAGCTGTTTTTT
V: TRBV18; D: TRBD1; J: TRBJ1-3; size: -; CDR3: CASSQDRGPGNTIYF; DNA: TGTGCCAGCTCACAGGACAGGGGGCCAGGAAACACCATATATTTT
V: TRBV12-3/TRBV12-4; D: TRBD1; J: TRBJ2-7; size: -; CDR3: CASSAGTGTEQYF; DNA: TGTGCCAGCAGCGCAGGGACAGGGACCGAGCAGTACTTC
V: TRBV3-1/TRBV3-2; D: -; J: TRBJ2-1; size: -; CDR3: CASSSGGDEQFF; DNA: TGTGCCAGCAGCTCTGGGGGCGATGAGCAGTTCTTC
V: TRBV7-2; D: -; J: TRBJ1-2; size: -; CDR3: CASSSPPGNYGYTF; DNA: TGTGCCAGCAGCTCCCCCCCCGGGAACTATGGCTACACCTTC
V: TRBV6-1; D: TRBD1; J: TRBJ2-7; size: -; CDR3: CASSERQGATYEQYF; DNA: TGTGCCAGCAGTGAACGGCAGGGGGCCACCTACGAGCAGTACTTC
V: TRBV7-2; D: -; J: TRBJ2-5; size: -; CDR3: CASSSGQTIQETQYF; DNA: TGTGCCAGCAGCTCGGGACAAACCATCCAAGAGACCCAGTACTTC
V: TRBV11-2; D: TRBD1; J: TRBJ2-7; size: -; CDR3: CASSFGQGYYEQYF; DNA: TGTGCCAGCAGCTTTGGACAGGGTTACTACGAGCAGTACTTC
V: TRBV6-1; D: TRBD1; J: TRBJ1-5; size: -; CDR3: CASSEVRWETGPQPQHF; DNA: TGTGCCAGCAGTGAAGTAAGGTGGGAGACAGGGCCTCAGCCCCAGCATTTT
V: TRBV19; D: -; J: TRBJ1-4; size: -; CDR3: CASSIGGHPEKLFF; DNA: TGTGCCAGTAGTATAGGGGGACATCCTGAAAAACTGTTTTTT
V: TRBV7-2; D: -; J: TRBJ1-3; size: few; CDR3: CASSFMRNTIYF; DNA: TGTGCCAGCAGCTTTATGCGGAACACCATATATTTT
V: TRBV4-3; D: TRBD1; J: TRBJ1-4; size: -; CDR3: CASSAGQGEGEKLFF; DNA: TGCGCCAGCAGCGCGGGACAGGGGGAAGGAGAAAAACTGTTTTTT
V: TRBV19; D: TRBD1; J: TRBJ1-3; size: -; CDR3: CASSIPGTALGNTIYF; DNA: TGTGCCAGTAGTATCCCCGGGACAGCTCTAGGAAACACCATATATTTT
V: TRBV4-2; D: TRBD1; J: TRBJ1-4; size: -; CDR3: CASSPLDRAGTNEKLFF; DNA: TGTGCCAGCAGCCCCTTGGACAGGGCGGGTACTAATGAAAAACTGTTTTTT
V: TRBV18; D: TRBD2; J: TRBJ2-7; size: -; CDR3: CASSPPTSGRRLSSLEQYF; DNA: TGTGCCAGCTCACCACCGACTAGCGGGAGGAGACTTTCTTCGCTCGAGCAGTACTTC
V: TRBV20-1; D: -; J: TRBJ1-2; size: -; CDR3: CSARTGYGYTF; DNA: TGCAGTGCTAGGACAGGCTATGGCTACACCTTC
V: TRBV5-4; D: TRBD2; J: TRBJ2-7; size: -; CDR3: CASSPSSGATYEQYF; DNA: TGTGCCAGCAGCCCTTCTAGCGGGGCAACCTACGAGCAGTACTTC
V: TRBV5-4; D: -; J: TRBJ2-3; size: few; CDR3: CASSGENRADTQYF; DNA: TGTGCCAGCAGCGGAGAGAACAGGGCAGATACGCAGTATTTT
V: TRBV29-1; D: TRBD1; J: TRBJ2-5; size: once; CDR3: CSGRTGVGETQYF; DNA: TGCAGCGGCCGAACAGGGGTCGGGGAGACCCAGTACTTC
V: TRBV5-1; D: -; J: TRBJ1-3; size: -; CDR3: CASNNGNTIYF; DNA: TGCGCCAGCAACAATGGAAACACCATATATTTT
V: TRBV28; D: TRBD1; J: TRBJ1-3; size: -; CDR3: CASSTQGAGNTIYF; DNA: TGTGCCAGCAGCACACAGGGGGCGGGAAACACCATATATTTT
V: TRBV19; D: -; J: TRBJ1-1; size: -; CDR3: CASSPNGHYTEAFF; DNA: TGTGCCAGTAGCCCGAACGGACACTACACTGAAGCTTTCTTT
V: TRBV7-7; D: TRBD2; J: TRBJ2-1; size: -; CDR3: CASSPGLAGGREQFF; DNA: TGTGCTAGCAGTCCTGGACTAGCGGGGGGCCGTGAGCAGTTCTTC
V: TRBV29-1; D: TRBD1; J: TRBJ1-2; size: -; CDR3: CSADRGYERYTF; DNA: TGCAGCGCTGACAGGGGATATGAGCGCTACACCTTC
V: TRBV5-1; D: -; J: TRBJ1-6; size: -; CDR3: CASSRDQGNNSPLHF; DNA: TGCGCCAGCAGCCGGGACCAGGGGAATAATTCACCCCTCCACTTT
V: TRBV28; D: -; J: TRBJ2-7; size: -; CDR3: CASSLLLQLGLRSSYEQYF; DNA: TGTGCCAGCAGCTTATTGCTACAGCTGGGACTCAGGAGCTCCTACGAGCAGTACTTC
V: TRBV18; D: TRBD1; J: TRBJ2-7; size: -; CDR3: CASSDRGNSYEQYF; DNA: TGTGCCAGCTCAGACAGGGGGAATTCCTACGAGCAGTACTTC
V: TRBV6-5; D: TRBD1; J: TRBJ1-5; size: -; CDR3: CASSPTGAREPQHF; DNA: TGTGCCAGCAGTCCTACAGGGGCCAGGGAGCCCCAGCATTTT
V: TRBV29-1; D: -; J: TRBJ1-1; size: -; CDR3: CSVVTGIGAFF; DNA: TGCAGCGTTGTTACAGGGATTGGCGCTTTCTTT
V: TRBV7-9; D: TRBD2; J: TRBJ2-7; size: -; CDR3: CASSAGLDSYEQYF; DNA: TGTGCCAGCAGCGCGGGACTAGACTCCTACGAGCAGTACTTC
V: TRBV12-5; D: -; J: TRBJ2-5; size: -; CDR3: CASGLSEGTQYF; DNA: TGTGCTAGTGGTCTGTCTGAGGGGACCCAGTACTTC
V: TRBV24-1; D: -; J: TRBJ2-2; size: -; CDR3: CATSDLQPDTGELFF; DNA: TGTGCCACCAGTGATTTGCAACCGGACACCGGGGAGCTGTTTTTT
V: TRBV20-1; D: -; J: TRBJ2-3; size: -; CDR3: CSASNRVTDTQYF; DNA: TGCAGTGCTAGTAACAGGGTGACAGATACGCAGTATTTT
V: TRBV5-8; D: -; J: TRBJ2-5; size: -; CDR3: CASSFGAGKETQYF; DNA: TGTGCCAGCAGCTTCGGAGCGGGTAAAGAGACCCAGTACTTC
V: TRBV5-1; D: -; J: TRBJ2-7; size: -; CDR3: CASSLSRDYEQYF; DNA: TGCGCCAGCAGCTTGAGCCGAGACTACGAGCAGTACTTC
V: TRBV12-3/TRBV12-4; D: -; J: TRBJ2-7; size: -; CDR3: CASSRVTSYEQYF; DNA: TGTGCCAGCAGCAGGGTAACCTCCTACGAGCAGTACTTC
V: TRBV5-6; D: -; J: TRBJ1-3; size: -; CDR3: CASSLVGGGSGNTIYF; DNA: TGTGCCAGCAGCTTGGTGGGGGGAGGATCTGGAAACACCATATATTTT
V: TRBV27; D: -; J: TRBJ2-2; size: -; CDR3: CASSSLQAGELFF; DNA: TGTGCCAGCAGTTCCCTTCAGGCCGGGGAGCTGTTTTTT
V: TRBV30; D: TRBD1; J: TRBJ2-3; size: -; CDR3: CAWTSTGGDTQYF; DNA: TGTGCCTGGACCTCGACAGGGGGAGATACGCAGTATTTT
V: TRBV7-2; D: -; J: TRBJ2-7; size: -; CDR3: CASSLGVSYEQYF; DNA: TGTGCCAGCAGCTTAGGCGTGTCCTACGAGCAGTACTTC
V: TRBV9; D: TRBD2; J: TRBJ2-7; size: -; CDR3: CASSWAGEWTYEQYF; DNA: TGTGCCAGCAGCTGGGCGGGGGAATGGACCTACGAGCAGTACTTC
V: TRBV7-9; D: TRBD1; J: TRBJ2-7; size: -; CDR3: CASSPRDRGEQYF; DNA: TGTGCCAGCAGCCCCCGGGACAGGGGCGAGCAGTACTTC